This T cell receptor beta chain was retrieved from a study of PD-L1 blockade in urothelial cancer (dated by TCRdb to about 2017). In the study overall: All patients started therapy in about 2014 and received atezolizumab 1,200 mg intravenously every 3 weeks. A median of about 150,000 T cells and approximately 83,000 unique TCRs was obtained from blood samples, and a median clonality of approximately 0.077 was observed. The study, an exploratory multi-omic analysis, examined somatic, immune and clinical correlates of response to PD-L1 blockade with atezolizumab in urothelial cancer. About nine tenths of the roughly 30 patients were males with bladder-origin urothelial cancer, and about two thirds of the roughly 30 reported a prior smoking history. Progression-free survival longer than 6 months counted as durable clinical benefit, and TCR features were additionally tested against both progression-free and overall survival. Whole exome sequencing and RNA sequencing of pretreatment tumors were performed alongside TCR sequencing in the same patients. Blood samples were analyzed at 3 weeks after treatment start (second dose) and at 6 weeks after treatment start. Durable clinical benefit was achieved by nine patients and was not achieved by 20 patients. Patients had an ECOG performance status of 0 or 1 and had received between 0 and 3 prior chemotherapy regimens. Pretreatment tumor samples and matched peripheral blood, collected serially before and after atezolizumab treatment, underwent TCR sequencing. Pretreatment blood TCR-seq was available for nearly 30 patients, at least one posttreatment blood collection was obtained for about 24 patients, and tumor TCR-seq was available for about 24 patients. Here is what the overall study found, with its caveats: Improved progression-free and overall survival was found to be associated with pretreatment peripheral blood TCR clonality below the median. Among patients with durable benefit, tumor-associated TCR clones showed greater expansion in peripheral blood 3 weeks after treatment started (n = 22, p = 0.022). Because of the small sample size (n ≈ 27) and the many exploratory analyses performed, the results are intended to be regarded as hypothesis-generating.

The cohort included roughly 30 patients with locally advanced or metastatic urothelial carcinoma who were treated at Memorial Sloan Kettering on a trial protocol. Peripheral blood mononuclear cells were collected pretreatment and during treatment, with between 1 and 8 total time points obtained per patient. The Qiagen DNeasy Blood extraction kit was used to purify genomic DNA from total PBMCs and tumor samples. PBMCs were collected pretreatment and during treatment and were isolated and stored as previously described. Synthetic TCR analog templates were spiked into each PCR to estimate absolute template abundance from read counts. TCRbeta CDR3 regions were amplified from genomic DNA with bias-controlled V and J gene primers using the immunoSEQ assay. Rearranged TCRbeta segments were sequenced at approximately 20X coverage. In the paper's pipeline: Sequencing errors were corrected by clustering and CDR3s were annotated against IMGT to assign V, D and J genes. Out-of-frame and stop-codon sequences were excluded, and only productive TCRbeta rearrangements were used in downstream analyses. Clonality was computed as one minus Shannon entropy normalized by the log of the number of unique productive sequences. Clones differing between time points or between blood and tumor were identified by Fisher's exact test with Benjamini-Hochberg correction at adjusted p below 0.01. TCRdb's version of the immuneACCESS table is confined to in-frame rearrangements and falls short of the full clone set. An unresolved V gene accounts for under half of the shortfall where checked; the remainder is of unknown origin. Clone size and the V and J calls come from that table; the DNA yielded D and trimming. Recorded for this sample are around 100,000 clones; around 85% of them occurred a single time. The top ten constitute about 2.6% of the sample.

As regards this clone: The antigen this receptor binds is unknown. No much larger clonotype is one base removed from it; base qualities were not supplied.

This receptor was identified in a man aged 50-60 years with urothelial cancer. The source was PBMCs, collected around atezolizumab (anti-PD-L1) treatment.

CDR3 loop: CSIRRGLAGEQFF. The base sequence is TGCAGCATCAGGCGGGGACTAGCGGGGGAGCAGTTCTTC. This receptor chain uses TRBV29-1 and TRBJ2-1; 13 central nucleotides agree with TRBD2. V lost 8 bases and J lost 10 bases, and the count of bases not matched to a germline gene is 8. The CDR3 runs 13 residues from the cysteine to the phenylalanine. Just CDR3 DNA is preserved here, 39 bases in frame from base 1. For CDR1 and CDR2, the germline V gene lists SQVTM and ANQGSEA.